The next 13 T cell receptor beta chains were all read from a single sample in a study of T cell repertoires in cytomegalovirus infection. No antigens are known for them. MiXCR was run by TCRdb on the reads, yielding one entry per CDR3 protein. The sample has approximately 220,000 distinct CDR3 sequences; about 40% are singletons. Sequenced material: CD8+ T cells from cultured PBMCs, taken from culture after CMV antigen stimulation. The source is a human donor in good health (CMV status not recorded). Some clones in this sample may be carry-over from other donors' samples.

CDR3 region: CASSYGVALDGYTF. Written as DNA, the CDR3 is TGTGCCAGCAGTTACGGGGTGGCGCTTGATGGCTACACCTTC. The rearrangement links TRBV6-1 to TRBJ1-2; D ambiguous. Per the germline V gene, CDR1 is MNHNS and CDR2 is SASEGT. Trimming stripped 5 bases from V and 6 bases from J, with 16 bases between. The CDR3 has 14 amino acids.

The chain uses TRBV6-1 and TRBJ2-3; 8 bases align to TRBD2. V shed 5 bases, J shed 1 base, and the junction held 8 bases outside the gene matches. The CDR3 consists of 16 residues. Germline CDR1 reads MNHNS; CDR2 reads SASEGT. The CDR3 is CASSYDREGGTDTQYF. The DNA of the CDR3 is TGTGCCAGCAGTTACGACCGGGAGGGGGGCACAGATACGCAGTATTTT.

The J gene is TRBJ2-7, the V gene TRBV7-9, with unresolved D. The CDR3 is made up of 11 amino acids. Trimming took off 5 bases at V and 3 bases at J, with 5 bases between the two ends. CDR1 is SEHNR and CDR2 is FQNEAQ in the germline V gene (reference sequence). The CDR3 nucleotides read TGTGCCAGCAGCCACCGCTACGAGCAGTACTTC. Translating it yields CASSHRYEQYF.

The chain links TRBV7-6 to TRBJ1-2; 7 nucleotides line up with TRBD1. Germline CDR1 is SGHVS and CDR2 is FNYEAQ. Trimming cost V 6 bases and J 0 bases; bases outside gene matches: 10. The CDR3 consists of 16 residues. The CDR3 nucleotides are TGTGCCAGCAGTTCATCAGGGGGTCGAGCTAACTATGGCTACACCTTC. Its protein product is CASSSSGGRANYGYTF.

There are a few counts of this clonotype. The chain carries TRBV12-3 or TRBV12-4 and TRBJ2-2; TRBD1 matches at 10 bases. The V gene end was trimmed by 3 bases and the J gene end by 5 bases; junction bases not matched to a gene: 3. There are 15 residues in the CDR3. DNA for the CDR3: TGTGCCAGCAGTTTTGGACAGGGGGTGACCGGGGAGCTGTTTTTT. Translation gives CASSFGQGVTGELFF.

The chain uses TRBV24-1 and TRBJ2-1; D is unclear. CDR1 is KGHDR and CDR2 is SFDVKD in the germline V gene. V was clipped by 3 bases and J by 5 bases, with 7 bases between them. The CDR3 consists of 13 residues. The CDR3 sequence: CATSDIVDNEQFF. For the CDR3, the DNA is TGTGCCACCAGTGATATAGTAGACAATGAGCAGTTCTTC.

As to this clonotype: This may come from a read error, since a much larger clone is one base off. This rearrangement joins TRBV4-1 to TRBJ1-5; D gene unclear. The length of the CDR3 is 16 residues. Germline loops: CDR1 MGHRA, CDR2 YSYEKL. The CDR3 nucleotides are TGCGCCAGAAGCCCCTCTTGGAAATGGGGCAATCAGCCCCAGCATTTT. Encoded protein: CARSPSWKWGNQPQHF.

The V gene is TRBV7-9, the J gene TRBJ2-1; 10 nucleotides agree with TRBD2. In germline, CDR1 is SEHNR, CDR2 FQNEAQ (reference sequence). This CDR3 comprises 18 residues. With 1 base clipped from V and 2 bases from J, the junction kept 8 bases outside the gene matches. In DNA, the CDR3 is TGTGCCAGCAGCTTAGTCCAGCCACTAGCGGGAACCTACAATGAGCAGTTCTTC. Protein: CASSLVQPLAGTYNEQFF.

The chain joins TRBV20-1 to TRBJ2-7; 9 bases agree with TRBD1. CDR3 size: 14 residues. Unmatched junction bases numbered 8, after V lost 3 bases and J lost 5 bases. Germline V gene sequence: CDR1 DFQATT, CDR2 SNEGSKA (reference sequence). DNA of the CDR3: TGCAGTGCTAGCAGTCAGGGACAGGGCCACGAGCAGTACTTC. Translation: CSASSQGQGHEQYF.

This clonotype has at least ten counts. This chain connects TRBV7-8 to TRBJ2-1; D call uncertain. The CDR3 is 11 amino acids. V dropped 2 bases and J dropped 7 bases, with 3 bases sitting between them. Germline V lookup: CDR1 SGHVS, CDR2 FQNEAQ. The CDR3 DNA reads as TGTGCCAGCAGCTTAAGAAATGAGCAGTTCTTC. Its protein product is CASSLRNEQFF. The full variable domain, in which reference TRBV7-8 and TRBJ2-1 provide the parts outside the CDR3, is GAGVSQSPRYKVAKRGQDVALRCDPISGHVSLFWYQQALGQGPEFLTYFQNEAQLDKSGLPSDRFFAERPEGSVSTLKIQRTQQEDSAVYLCASSLRNEQFFGPGTRLTVL.

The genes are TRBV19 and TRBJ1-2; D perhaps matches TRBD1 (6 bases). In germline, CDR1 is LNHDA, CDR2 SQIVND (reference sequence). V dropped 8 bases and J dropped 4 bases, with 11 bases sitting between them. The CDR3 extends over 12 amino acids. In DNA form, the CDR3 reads TGTGCCAGTTCCACAGGGACCTATGGCTACACCTTC. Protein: CASSTGTYGYTF.

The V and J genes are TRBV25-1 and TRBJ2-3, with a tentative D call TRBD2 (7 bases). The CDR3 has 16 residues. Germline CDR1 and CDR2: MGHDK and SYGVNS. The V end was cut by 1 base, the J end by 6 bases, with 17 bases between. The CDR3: CASSEFVGGPEDTQYF. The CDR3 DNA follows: TGTGCCAGCAGTGAATTCGTGGGGGGGCCGGAGGATACGCAGTATTTT.

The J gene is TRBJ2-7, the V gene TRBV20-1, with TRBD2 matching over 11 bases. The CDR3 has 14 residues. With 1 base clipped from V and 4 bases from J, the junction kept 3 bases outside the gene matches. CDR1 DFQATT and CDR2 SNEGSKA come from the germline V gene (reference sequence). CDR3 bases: TGCAGTGCTAGAGGGACTAGCGGGCAGTACGAGCAGTACTTC. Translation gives CSARGTSGQYEQYF.